A single sample is the source of the 7 T cell receptor beta chains below, sequenced in a study of CD8 T cells in ankylosing spondylitis. Via MiXCR, TCRdb re-called the 5' RACE reads, giving one row per CDR3 protein. The sample has 180,000 or so distinct CDR3 sequences; roughly 11% are singletons. The specimen sequenced was blood, either unsorted or a sorted T cell fraction (not recorded which). The receptors shown here come from a male donor with ankylosing spondylitis or in good health (not recorded which).

This clonotype was seen many times. This CDR3 reads CSATTANTEAFF. The CDR3, as DNA: TGCAGCGCCACGACCGCGAACACTGAAGCTTTCTTT. This chain connects TRBV29-1 to TRBJ1-1; no clear D. The V end was cut by 7 bases, the J end by 1 base, with 10 bases between. The CDR3 is made up of 12 amino acids. Per the germline V gene, CDR1 is SQVTM and CDR2 is ANQGSEA.

This clonotype was detected ten times or more. The chain employs TRBV4-3 and TRBJ1-2; D unclear. V gave up 6 bases and J gave up 2 bases, with 10 bases separating them. The length of the CDR3 is 13 residues. Germline V gene data show CDR1 as LGHNA and CDR2 as YSLEER. The CDR3 reads CASRPRENYGYTF. The CDR3 nucleotides read TGCGCCAGCAGACCTCGGGAGAACTATGGCTACACCTTC.

This clonotype was counted ten times or more. In nucleotides, the CDR3 is TGTGCCAGCAGTTACGGACAGGGGGCTGGAAACACCATATATTTT. It translates to CASSYGQGAGNTIYF. J is TRBJ1-3 and V is TRBV6-5; 10 bases align to TRBD1. This CDR3 is 15 amino acids long. Germline CDR1 reads MNHEY; CDR2 reads SVGAGI. J lost 2 bases, V lost 2 bases, and 0 bases had no gene match.

The chain joins TRBV6-2 or TRBV6-3 to TRBJ2-7; D gene ambiguous. Trimming removed 0 bases at V and 2 bases at J, with 17 bases between. Germline V gene lookup returns CDR1 MNHEY and CDR2 SVGEGT. The CDR3 spans 17 residues. The CDR3 DNA is TGTGCCAGCAGTTACTCTAGGAGCAGAGCCCTAACCTACGAGCAGTACTTC. Its protein is CASSYSRSRALTYEQYF.

The genes are TRBV7-8 and TRBJ2-3; D is possibly TRBD1 (5 bases). V was clipped by 5 bases and J by 2 bases, with 23 bases between them. This CDR3 region has 18 residues. In germline, CDR1 is SGHVS, CDR2 FQNEAQ. The CDR3 sequence: CASSPNRRGLRPTDTQYF. The CDR3 DNA follows: TGTGCCAGCAGCCCGAATAGAAGGGGCCTCCGGCCCACAGATACGCAGTATTTT.

This clonotype was recorded many times. V is TRBV20-1 and J is TRBJ2-7; 7 bases line up with TRBD1. The length of the CDR3 is 14 residues. Germline CDR1 DFQATT, CDR2 SNEGSKA (reference sequence). V was pared by 4 bases and J by 1 base, with 7 bases of the junction left unmatched. CDR3 nucleotides: TGCAGTGCTACAGGCCGGGACAGATCCTACGAGCAGTACTTC. This translates into CSATGRDRSYEQYF.

There are many counts of this clonotype. The chain carries TRBV28 and TRBJ1-2, with D hard to call. This CDR3 contains 14 residues. Trimming left V 3 bases short and J 6 bases short, with 14 bases between. Per the germline V gene, CDR1 is MDHEN and CDR2 is SYDVKM. Here the CDR3 reads CASSLPIGRNGYTF. CDR3 DNA sequence: TGTGCCAGCAGTTTGCCCATCGGGAGAAATGGCTACACCTTC.